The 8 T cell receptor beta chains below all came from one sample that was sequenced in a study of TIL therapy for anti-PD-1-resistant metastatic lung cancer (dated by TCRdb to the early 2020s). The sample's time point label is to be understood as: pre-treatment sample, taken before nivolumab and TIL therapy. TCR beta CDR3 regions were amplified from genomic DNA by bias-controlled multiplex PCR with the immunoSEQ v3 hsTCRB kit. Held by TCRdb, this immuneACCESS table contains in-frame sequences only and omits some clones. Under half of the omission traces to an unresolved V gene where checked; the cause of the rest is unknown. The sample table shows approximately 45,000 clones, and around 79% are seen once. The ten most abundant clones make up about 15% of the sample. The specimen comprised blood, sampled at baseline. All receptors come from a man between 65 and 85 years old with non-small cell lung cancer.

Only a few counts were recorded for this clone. The DNA of the CDR3 is TGCGCCAGCAGCCAGGAAGGCCCGGCCGTCCGGGGTGGCTACACCTTC. Its translation: CASSQEGPAVRGGYTF. The genes are TRBV4-1 and TRBJ1-2; no clear D. Germline CDR1 and CDR2: MGHRA and YSYEKL. The V end lost 3 bases, the J end lost 7 bases, and 21 bases lay between the germline ends. CDR3 length: 16 amino acids.

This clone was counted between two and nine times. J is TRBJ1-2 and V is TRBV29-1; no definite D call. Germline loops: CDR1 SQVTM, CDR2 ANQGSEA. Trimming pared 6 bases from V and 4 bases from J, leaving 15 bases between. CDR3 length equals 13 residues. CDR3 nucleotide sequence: TGCAGCGTCACTGATCGGATGCTCTATGGCTACACCTTC. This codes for CSVTDRMLYGYTF. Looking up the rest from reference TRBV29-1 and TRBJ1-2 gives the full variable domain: SAVISQKPSRDICQRGTSLTIQCQVDSQVTMMFWYRQQPGQSLTLIATANQGSEATYESGFVIDKFPISRPNLTFSTLTVSNMSPEDSSIYLCSVTDRMLYGYTFGSGTRLTVV.

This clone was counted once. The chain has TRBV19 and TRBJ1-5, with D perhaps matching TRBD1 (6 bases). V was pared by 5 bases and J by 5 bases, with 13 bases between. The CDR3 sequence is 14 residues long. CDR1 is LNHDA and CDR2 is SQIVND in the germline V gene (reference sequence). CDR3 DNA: TGTGCCAGTAGTCGGGACATCTACTATCAGCCCCAGCATTTT. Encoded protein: CASSRDIYYQPQHF. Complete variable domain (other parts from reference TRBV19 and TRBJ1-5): DGGITQSPKYLFRKEGQNVTLSCEQNLNHDAMYWYRQDPGQGLRLIYYSQIVNDFQKGDIAEGYSVSREKKESFPLTVTSAQKNPTAFYLCASSRDIYYQPQHFGDGTRLSIL.

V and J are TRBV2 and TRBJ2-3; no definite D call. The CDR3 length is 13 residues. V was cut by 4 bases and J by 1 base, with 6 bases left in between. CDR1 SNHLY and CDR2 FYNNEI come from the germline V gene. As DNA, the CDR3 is TGTGCCAGCAGTGCGAGCCGCACAGATACGCAGTATTTT. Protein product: CASSASRTDTQYF.

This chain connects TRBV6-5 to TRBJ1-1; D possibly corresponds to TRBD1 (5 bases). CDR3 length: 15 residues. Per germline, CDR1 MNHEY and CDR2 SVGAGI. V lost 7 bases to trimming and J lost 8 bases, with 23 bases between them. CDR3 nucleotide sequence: TGTGCCAGCAACCACGGCAGCCGGGGACTGGGGGAAGCTTTCTTT. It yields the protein CASNHGSRGLGEAFF.

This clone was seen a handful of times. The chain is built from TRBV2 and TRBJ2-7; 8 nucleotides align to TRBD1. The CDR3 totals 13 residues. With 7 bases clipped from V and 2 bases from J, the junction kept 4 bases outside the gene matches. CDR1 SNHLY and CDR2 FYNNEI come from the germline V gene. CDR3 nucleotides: TGTGCCAGCAAACAGGACAGGGCCTACGAGCAGTACTTC. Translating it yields CASKQDRAYEQYF.

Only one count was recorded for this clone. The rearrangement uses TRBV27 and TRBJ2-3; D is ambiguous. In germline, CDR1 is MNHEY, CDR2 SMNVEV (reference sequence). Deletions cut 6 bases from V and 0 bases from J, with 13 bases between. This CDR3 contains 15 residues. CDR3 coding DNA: TGTGCCAGCAGGGACGGACCAATTAGCACAGATACGCAGTATTTT. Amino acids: CASRDGPISTDTQYF.

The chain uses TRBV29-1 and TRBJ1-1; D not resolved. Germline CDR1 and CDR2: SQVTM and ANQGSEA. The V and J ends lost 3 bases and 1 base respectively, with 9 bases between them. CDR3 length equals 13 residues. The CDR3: CSVDRPPNTEAFF. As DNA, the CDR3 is TGCAGCGTTGATCGGCCACCGAACACTGAAGCTTTCTTT.